The T cell receptor (beta chain) under discussion was sequenced for a study of pediatric ulcerative colitis. Study-level points and caveats: Blood samples from two patients yielded substantially fewer templates and were excluded from blood-rectal overlap analysis. Compared with controls, ulcerative colitis showed greater blood-rectum clone sharing. Acute severe colitis showed lower rectal diversity from clonal expansions.

Some clones are missing from TCRdb's copy, which holds only in-frame ones; the method was immunoSEQ multiplex PCR. Of around 68,000 clones listed, about 80% are singletons. As to this clone: Its antigen is currently unknown.

CDR1 and CDR2 (germline): SGHNT, YYREEE (reference sequence). J gave up 7 bases and V 4 bases, and 11 bases lay outside the gene matches. The CDR3 sequence is 15 residues long. The sample consisted of blood. This chain links TRBV5-4 with TRBJ2-7; 10 nucleotides line up with TRBD1. This TCR was recovered from a boy aged 5-17 years with moderate ulcerative colitis. CDR3 region: CASSVPGQGIGEQYF. CDR3 bases: TGTGCCAGCAGCGTACCGGGACAGGGGATAGGTGAGCAGTACTTC.